What follows describes a single T cell receptor beta chain. Germline lookup yields CDR1 KGHSH and CDR2 LQKENI. The CDR3 is 12 residues long. The V end was cut by 3 bases, the J end by 7 bases, with 7 bases between. The data originate from a study of blood T cell repertoires in COVID-19. The method was immunoSEQ multiplex PCR; TCRdb's version includes in-frame clones alone and lacks a portion of them. The repertoire holds about 190,000 clones, about 88% seen once, with around 1.1% in the top ten. The chain is built from TRBV18 and TRBJ1-3; D uncertain. Sequenced input: peripheral blood. The sequence came from a man aged 25 to 45 with acute or convalescent COVID-19. For the CDR3, the DNA is TGTGCCAGCTCACCCCCCGGGAACACCATATATTTT. Translating it yields CASSPPGNTIYF.